This is a list of T cell receptor beta chains from one sample in a study of T-cell memory formation after mild COVID-19. TCRdb itself ran the 5' RACE reads through MiXCR, one entry per CDR3 protein. The sample carries about 470,000 distinct CDR3 sequences, roughly 18% recorded once. Sequencing used PBMCs or a T cell subset sorted from them (not recorded which). All receptors come from an adult woman who had mild COVID-19 (a few samples of this study predate the infection). Cell type and time point are not known. Each CDR3 is given with its conserved first and last residue. The D gene is left open where the match is weak. Clone size is not always given. Where it is, it says once, few, many or a class for expanded clones.

clone size,D gene,V gene,J gene,CDR3 DNA,CDR3 protein
few,.,TRBV18,TRBJ2-5,TGTGCCAGCTTAGCGGTACCAGGAGAGACCCAGTACTTC,CASLAVPGETQYF
few,TRBD2,TRBV12-3/TRBV12-4,TRBJ2-3,TGTGCCAGCAGTCCCCCGGGACTAGACACAGATACGCAGTATTTT,CASSPPGLDTDTQYF
.,TRBD1,TRBV10-3,TRBJ1-1,TGTGCCATCAGGGAACCGGGACAGGGCCCACGGGGAGCTTTCTTT,CAIREPGQGPRGAFF
.,TRBD2,TRBV7-8,TRBJ2-1,TGTGCCAGCAGCGTAACCCAAGGACTAGCGGGGTACAATGAGCAGTTCTTC,CASSVTQGLAGYNEQFF
few,.,TRBV6-2/TRBV6-3,TRBJ2-7,TGTGCCAGCTCTAGCGAGCAGTACTTC,CASSSEQYF
.,TRBD2,TRBV12-3/TRBV12-4,TRBJ2-1,TGTGCCAGCAGTCGGACTAGCGGGAGGGCCGGTTACAATGAGCAGTTCTTC,CASSRTSGRAGYNEQFF
few,.,TRBV4-1,TRBJ1-1,TGCGCCAGCAGCCAGATAGTAACACAGAACACTGAAGCTTTCTTT,CASSQIVTQNTEAFF
.,.,TRBV18,TRBJ1-4,TGTGCCAGCTCACCATTTGAATCAGCCACTAATGAAAAACTGTTTTTT,CASSPFESATNEKLFF
few,.,TRBV29-1,TRBJ2-1,TGCAGCGTTGAAGCCAATTCCTACAATGAGCAGTTCTTC,CSVEANSYNEQFF
.,.,TRBV6-1,TRBJ2-3,TGTGCCAGCAGATTCGAGGGATTCACAGATACGCAGTATTTT,CASRFEGFTDTQYF
.,.,TRBV7-3,TRBJ2-3,TGTGCCAGCAGCTTTTTAGGAACTAGCAGCACAGATACGCAGTATTTT,CASSFLGTSSTDTQYF
.,.,TRBV4-1,TRBJ1-1,TGCGCCAGCAGCCCGGCGGAGGGGAACACTGAAGCTTTCTTT,CASSPAEGNTEAFF
few,.,TRBV12-3/TRBV12-4,TRBJ2-7,TGTGCCAGCAGCCTGGAAACTCGGGAGCAGTACTTC,CASSLETREQYF
.,.,TRBV2,TRBJ2-7,TGTGCCAGCATAGACGGCGTTTCCTACGAGCAGTACTTC,CASIDGVSYEQYF
.,TRBD2,TRBV6-5,TRBJ2-7,TGTGCCAGCAGTATTCTAGCGGGAGCTAACTACGAGCAGTACTTC,CASSILAGANYEQYF
.,.,TRBV5-6,TRBJ1-1,TGTGCCAGCAGCTTGCGCGGGGGTCGGTACACTGAAGCTTTCTTT,CASSLRGGRYTEAFF
.,.,TRBV3-1,TRBJ1-1,TGTGCCAGCAGCCAAGAGGAGGGTGCAGCTTTCTTT,CASSQEEGAAFF
.,.,TRBV6-6,TRBJ2-4,TGTGCCAGCAGTTACTCCGACAGATTTGAGGCCAAAAACATTCAGTACTTC,CASSYSDRFEAKNIQYF
.,TRBD2,TRBV5-1,TRBJ2-7,TGCGCCAGCAGACTAGCGGGAGGCAACTACGAGCAGTACTTC,CASRLAGGNYEQYF
few,.,TRBV25-1,TRBJ1-1,TGTGCCAGCAGTGAATATTTAGAGGGGCTGAATGAAGCTTTCTTT,CASSEYLEGLNEAFF
few,TRBD1,TRBV6-5,TRBJ1-4,TGTGCCAGCAGTTACTCGGACAGGGGGCTCTCTAATGAAAAACTGTTTTTT,CASSYSDRGLSNEKLFF
.,.,TRBV6-1,TRBJ2-7,TGTGCCAGCAGTGACACTCAGGTTTTAATCGTCTACGAGCAGTACTTC,CASSDTQVLIVYEQYF
.,.,TRBV18,TRBJ2-3,TGTGCCAGCTCACCACGGGTCACAGATACGCAGTATTTT,CASSPRVTDTQYF
.,TRBD1,TRBV5-1,TRBJ1-6,TGCGCCAGCAGCGACGGGACAGGGGAATCACCCCTCCACTTT,CASSDGTGESPLHF
few,.,TRBV6-5,TRBJ1-4,TGTGCCAGCGGAGAAGAAGGGGATGAAAAACTGTTTTTT,CASGEEGDEKLFF
few,.,TRBV2,TRBJ2-7,TGTGCCAGCAGTGTGGCGGGACGGTATAGCGAGCAGTACTTC,CASSVAGRYSEQYF
.,.,TRBV4-1,TRBJ2-1,TGCGCCAGCAGCCAAGATCAGTCGGGGTTCAACAATGAGCAGTTCTTC,CASSQDQSGFNNEQFF
.,.,TRBV4-2,TRBJ1-2,TGTGCCAGCAGCAAAGATCCCAGAGCAGACTATGGCTACACCTTC,CASSKDPRADYGYTF
.,TRBD2,TRBV4-2,TRBJ2-3,TGTGCCAGCAGCCAAGTAGCGGGGGGGCGATCTACAGATACGCAGTATTTT,CASSQVAGGRSTDTQYF
.,.,TRBV5-1,TRBJ2-7,TGCGCCAGCAGCTTGGGTCCCCTAGTTGAGATCTCCTACGAGCAGTACTTC,CASSLGPLVEISYEQYF
.,TRBD1,TRBV29-1,TRBJ1-2,TGCAGCGTAACCGACAGGGGTAGCAATGGCTACACCTTC,CSVTDRGSNGYTF
.,.,TRBV2,TRBJ2-7,TGTGCCAGCAGTGAAGCGGAGGGGGGACTCTCCTACGAGCAGTACTTC,CASSEAEGGLSYEQYF
many,TRBD2,TRBV5-1,TRBJ2-3,TGCGCCAGCAGCCTAAAGACTAGCCCAGATACGCAGTATTTT,CASSLKTSPDTQYF
few,TRBD2,TRBV7-2,TRBJ2-5,TGTGCCAGCAGCCATCGGACTAGCGGGAGTAGGGAGACCCAGTACTTC,CASSHRTSGSRETQYF
.,TRBD1,TRBV29-1,TRBJ1-2,TGCAGCGGGGGAGAGACTACAGGGGCCGGGGGCTACACCTTC,CSGGETTGAGGYTF
many,.,TRBV7-6,TRBJ1-4,TGTGCCAGCAGCCTCGCCGGGGGAGATGAAAAACTGTTTTTT,CASSLAGGDEKLFF